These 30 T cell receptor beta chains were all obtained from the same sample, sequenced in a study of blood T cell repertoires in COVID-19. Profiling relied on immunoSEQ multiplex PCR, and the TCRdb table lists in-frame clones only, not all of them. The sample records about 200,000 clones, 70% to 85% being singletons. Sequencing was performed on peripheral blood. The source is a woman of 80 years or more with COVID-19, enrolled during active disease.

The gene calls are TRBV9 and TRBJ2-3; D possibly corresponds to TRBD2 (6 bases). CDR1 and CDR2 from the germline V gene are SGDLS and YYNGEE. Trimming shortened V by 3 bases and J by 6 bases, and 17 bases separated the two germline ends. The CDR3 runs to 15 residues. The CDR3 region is CASSATGAVSDTQYF. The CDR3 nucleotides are TGTGCCAGCAGCGCCACGGGAGCTGTGTCGGATACGCAGTATTTT. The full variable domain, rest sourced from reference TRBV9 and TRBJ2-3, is DSGVTQTPKHLITATGQRVTLRCSPRSGDLSVYWYQQSLDQGLQFLIQYYNGEERAKGNILERFSAQQFPDLHSELNLSSLELGDSALYFCASSATGAVSDTQYFGPGTRLTVL.

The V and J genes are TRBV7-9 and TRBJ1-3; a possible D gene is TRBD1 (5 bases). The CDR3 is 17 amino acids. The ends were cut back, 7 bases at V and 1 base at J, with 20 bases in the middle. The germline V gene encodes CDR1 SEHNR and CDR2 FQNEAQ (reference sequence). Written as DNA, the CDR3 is TGTGCCAGCATAGGGGCCAACCTCGCTCCTTCTGGAAACACCATATATTTT. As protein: CASIGANLAPSGNTIYF.

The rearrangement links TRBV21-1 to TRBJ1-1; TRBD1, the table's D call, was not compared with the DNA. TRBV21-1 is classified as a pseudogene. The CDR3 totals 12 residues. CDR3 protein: CATHGQVLEAFF. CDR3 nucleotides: TGTGCCACCCACGGACAGGTCCTCGAAGCTTTCTTT.

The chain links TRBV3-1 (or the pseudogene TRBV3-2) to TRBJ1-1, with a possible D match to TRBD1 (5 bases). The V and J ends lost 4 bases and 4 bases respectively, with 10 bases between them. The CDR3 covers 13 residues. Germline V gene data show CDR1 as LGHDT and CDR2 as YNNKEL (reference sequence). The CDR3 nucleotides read TGTGCCAGCAGCCCAGACGGGGGCACTGAAGCTTTCTTT. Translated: CASSPDGGTEAFF.

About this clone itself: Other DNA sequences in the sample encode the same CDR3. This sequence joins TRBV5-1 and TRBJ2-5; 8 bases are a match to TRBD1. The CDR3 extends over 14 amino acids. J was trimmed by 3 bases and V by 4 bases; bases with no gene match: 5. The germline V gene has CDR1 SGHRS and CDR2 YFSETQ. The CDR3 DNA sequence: TGCGCCAGCAGCCTGCTGACAGGGGAAGAGACCCAGTACTTC. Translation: CASSLLTGEETQYF.

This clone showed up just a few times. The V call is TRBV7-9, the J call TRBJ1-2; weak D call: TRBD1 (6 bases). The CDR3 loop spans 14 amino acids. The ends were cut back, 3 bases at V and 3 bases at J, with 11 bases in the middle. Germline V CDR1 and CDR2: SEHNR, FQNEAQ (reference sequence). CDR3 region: CASSLVTGYYGYTF. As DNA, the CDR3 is TGTGCCAGCAGCTTGGTAACAGGGTACTATGGCTACACCTTC.

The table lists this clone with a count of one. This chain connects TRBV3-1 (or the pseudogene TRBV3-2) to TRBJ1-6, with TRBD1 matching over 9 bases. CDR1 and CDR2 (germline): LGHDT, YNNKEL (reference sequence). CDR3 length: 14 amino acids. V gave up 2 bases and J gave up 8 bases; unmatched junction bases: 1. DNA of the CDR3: TGTGCCAGCAGCCAAACAGGGGGCTATTCACCCCTCCACTTT. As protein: CASSQTGGYSPLHF.

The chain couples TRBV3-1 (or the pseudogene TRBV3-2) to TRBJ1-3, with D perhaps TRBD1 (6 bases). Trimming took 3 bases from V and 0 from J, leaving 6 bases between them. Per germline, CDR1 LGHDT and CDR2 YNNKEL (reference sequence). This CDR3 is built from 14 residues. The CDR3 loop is CASSHRGSGNTIYF. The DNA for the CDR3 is TGTGCCAGCAGCCACAGGGGCTCTGGAAACACCATATATTTT.

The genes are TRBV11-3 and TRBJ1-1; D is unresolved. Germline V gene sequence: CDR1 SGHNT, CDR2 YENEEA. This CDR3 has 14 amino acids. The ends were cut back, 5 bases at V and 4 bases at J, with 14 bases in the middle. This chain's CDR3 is CASSPARGTTEAFF. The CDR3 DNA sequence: TGTGCCAGCAGCCCGGCTCGGGGTACCACTGAAGCTTTCTTT. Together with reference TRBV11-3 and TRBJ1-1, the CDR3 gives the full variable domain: EAGVVQSPRYKIIEKKQPVAFWCNPISGHNTLYWYLQNLGQGPELLIRYENEEAVDDSQLPKDRFSAERLKGVDSTLKIQPAELGDSAVYLCASSPARGTTEAFFGQGTRLTVV.

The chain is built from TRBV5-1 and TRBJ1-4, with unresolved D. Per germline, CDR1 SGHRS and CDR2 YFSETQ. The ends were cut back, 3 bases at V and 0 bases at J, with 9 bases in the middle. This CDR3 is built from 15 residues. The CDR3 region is CASSSIGATNEKLFF. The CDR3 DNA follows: TGCGCCAGCAGCTCAATCGGAGCAACTAATGAAAAACTGTTTTTT.

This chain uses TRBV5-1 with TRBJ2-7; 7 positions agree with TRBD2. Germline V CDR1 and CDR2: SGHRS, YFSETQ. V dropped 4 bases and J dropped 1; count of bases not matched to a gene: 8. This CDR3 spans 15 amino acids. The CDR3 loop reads CASSRGEVQSYEQYF. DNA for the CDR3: TGCGCCAGCAGCCGGGGGGAGGTCCAATCCTACGAGCAGTACTTC.

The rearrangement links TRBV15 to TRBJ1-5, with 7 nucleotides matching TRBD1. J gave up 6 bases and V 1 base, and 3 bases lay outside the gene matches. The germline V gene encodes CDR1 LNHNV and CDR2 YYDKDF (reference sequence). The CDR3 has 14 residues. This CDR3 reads CATSRVQGVQPQHF. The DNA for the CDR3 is TGTGCCACCAGCAGAGTCCAGGGGGTTCAGCCCCAGCATTTT.

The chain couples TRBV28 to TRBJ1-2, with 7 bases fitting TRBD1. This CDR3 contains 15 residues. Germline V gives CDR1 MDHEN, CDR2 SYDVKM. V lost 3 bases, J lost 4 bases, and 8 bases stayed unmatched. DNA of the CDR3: TGTGCCAGCAGTTTCGGATCAGGGGGTGGCTATGGCTACACCTTC. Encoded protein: CASSFGSGGGYGYTF.

CDR3 in amino acids: CASSVGALNEQFF. The CDR3 DNA reads TGCGCCAGCAGTGTTGGGGCCCTCAATGAGCAGTTCTTC. V gene TRBV10-2 combines with J gene TRBJ2-1, with D possibly TRBD1 on 5 matching bases. The CDR3 totals 13 residues. V shed 4 bases and J shed 6 bases, with 10 bases lying between them. The germline CDR1 and CDR2 sequences are WSHSY and SAAADI.

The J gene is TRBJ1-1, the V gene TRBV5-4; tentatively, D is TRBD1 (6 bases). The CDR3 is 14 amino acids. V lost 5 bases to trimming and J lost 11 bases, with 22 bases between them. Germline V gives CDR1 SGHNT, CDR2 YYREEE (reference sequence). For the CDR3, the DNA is TGTGCCAGCAGACCCTCGAACAGGGCCGGTGGTGCTTTCTTT. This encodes CASRPSNRAGGAFF.

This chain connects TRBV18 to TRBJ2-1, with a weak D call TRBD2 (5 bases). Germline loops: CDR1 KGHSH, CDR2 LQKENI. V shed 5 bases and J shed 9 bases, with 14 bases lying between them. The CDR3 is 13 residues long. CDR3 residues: CASSKTSGGEQFF. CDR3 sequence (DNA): TGTGCCAGCTCAAAGACATCTGGAGGTGAGCAGTTCTTC.

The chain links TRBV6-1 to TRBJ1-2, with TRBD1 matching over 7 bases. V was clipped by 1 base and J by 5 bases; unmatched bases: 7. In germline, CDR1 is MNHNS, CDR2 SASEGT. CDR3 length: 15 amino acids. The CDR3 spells CASSEDRGRWYGYTF. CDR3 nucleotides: TGTGCCAGCAGTGAAGATAGGGGGCGCTGGTATGGCTACACCTTC.

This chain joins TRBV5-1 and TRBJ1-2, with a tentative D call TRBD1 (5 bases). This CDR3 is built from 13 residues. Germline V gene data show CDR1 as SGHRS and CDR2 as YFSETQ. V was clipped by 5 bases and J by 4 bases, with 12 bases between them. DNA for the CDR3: TGCGCCAGCAGTAGTTCGGGGGGCTATGGCTACACCTTC. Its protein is CASSSSGGYGYTF.

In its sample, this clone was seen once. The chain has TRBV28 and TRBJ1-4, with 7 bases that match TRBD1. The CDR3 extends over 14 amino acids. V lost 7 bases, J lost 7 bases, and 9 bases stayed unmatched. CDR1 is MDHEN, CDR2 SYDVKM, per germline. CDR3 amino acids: CASTTGTAIEKLFF. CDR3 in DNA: TGTGCCAGCACCACCGGGACAGCCATTGAAAAACTGTTTTTT.

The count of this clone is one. CDR3 amino acids: CASIGGLGYTF. The CDR3 bases are TGTGCCAGCATCGGGGGATTAGGCTACACCTTC. The chain is built from TRBV28 and TRBJ1-2, with a tentative D call TRBD1 (5 bases). The CDR3 extends over 11 amino acids. The ends were cut back, 7 bases at V and 8 bases at J, with 11 bases in the middle. Germline V lookup: CDR1 MDHEN, CDR2 SYDVKM.

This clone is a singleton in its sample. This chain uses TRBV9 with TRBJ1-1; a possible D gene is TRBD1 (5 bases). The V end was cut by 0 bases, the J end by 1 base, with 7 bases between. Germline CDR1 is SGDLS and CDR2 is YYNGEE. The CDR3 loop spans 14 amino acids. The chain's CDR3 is CASSVVQENTEAFF. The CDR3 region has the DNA TGTGCCAGCAGCGTAGTACAGGAGAACACTGAAGCTTTCTTT.

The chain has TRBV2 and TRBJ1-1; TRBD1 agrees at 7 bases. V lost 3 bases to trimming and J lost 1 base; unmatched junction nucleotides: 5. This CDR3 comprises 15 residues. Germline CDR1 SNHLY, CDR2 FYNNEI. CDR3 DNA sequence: TGTGCCAGCAGTGACAGGACAGGAGGGAACACTGAAGCTTTCTTT. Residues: CASSDRTGGNTEAFF.

CDR3 amino acids: CASSDRPYEQYF. The DNA of the CDR3 is TGTGCCAGCTCGGACAGGCCCTACGAGCAGTACTTC. This chain uses TRBV28 with TRBJ2-7; the match to TRBD1 covers 7 bases. The CDR3 covers 12 residues. The germline V gene encodes CDR1 MDHEN and CDR2 SYDVKM. J gave up 2 bases and V 8 bases, and 3 bases lay outside the gene matches.

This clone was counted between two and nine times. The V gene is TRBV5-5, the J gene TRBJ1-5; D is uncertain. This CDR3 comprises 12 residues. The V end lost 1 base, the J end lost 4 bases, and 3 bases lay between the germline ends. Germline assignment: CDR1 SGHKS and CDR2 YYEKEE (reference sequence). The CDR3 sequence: CASSLPNQPQHF. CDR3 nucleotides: TGTGCCAGCAGCTTGCCTAATCAGCCCCAGCATTTT. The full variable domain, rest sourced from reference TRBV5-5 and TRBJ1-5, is DAGVTQSPTHLIKTRGQQVTLRCSPISGHKSVSWYQQVLGQGPQFIFQYYEKEERGRGNFPDRFSARQFPNYSSELNVNALLLGDSALYLCASSLPNQPQHFGDGTRLSIL.

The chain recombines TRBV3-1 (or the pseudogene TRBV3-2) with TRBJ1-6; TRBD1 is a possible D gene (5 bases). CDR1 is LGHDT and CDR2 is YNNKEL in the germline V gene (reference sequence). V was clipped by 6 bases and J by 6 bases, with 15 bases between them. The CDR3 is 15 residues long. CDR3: CASRITGASNSPLHF. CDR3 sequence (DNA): TGTGCCAGCAGAATCACTGGGGCTTCTAATTCACCCCTCCACTTT.

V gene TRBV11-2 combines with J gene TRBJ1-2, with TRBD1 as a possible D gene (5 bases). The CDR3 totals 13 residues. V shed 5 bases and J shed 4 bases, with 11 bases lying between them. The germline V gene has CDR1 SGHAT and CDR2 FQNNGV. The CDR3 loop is CASSPGVFYGYTF. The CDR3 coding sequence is TGTGCCAGCAGCCCGGGGGTGTTCTATGGCTACACCTTC.

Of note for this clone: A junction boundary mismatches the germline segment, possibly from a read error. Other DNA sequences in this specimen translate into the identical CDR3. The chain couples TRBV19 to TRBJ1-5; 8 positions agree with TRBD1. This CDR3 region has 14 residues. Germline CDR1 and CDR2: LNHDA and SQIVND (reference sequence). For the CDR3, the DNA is TGTGCCAGTAGTATCGACAGGGGCAATCAGCCTCAGCATTTT. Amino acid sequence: CASSIDRGNQPQHF. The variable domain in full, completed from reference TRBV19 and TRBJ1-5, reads DGGITQSPKYLFRKEGQNVTLSCEQNLNHDAMYWYRQDPGQGLRLIYYSQIVNDFQKGDIAEGYSVSREKKESFPLTVTSAQKNPTAFYLCASSIDRGNQPQHFGDGTRLSIL.

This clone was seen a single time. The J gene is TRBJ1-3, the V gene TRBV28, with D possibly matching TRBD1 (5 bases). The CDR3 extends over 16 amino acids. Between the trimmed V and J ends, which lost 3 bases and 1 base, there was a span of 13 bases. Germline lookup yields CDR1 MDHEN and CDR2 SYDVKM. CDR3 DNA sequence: TGTGCCAGCAGTTTTATACGGGGGAAGTCTGGAAACACCATATATTTT. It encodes CASSFIRGKSGNTIYF.

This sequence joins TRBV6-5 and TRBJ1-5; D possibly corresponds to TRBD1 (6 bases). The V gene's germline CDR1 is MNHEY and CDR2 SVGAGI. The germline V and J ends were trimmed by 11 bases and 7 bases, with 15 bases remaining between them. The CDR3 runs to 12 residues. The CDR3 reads CAVTGLGQPQHF. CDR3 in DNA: TGTGCCGTCACAGGGTTAGGGCAGCCCCAGCATTTT.

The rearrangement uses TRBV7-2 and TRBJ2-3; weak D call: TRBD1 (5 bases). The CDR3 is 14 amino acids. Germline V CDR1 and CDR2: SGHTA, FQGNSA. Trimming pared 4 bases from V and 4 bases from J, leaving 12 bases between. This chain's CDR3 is CASSSQGFADTQYF. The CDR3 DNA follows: TGTGCCAGCAGCTCCCAGGGATTCGCAGATACGCAGTATTTT.